These 16 T cell receptor beta chains were all obtained from the same sample, sequenced in a study of blood T cell repertoires in COVID-19. Only in-frame clones appear in the TCRdb table, and some are missing; sequencing was by immunoSEQ multiplex PCR. Here the sample spans around 16,000 clones, about 88% being singletons. Sequencing was done on a sample of peripheral blood. These receptors came from a man aged 60 to 69 with acute or convalescent COVID-19.

The J gene is TRBJ2-7, the V gene TRBV6-6; 9 nucleotides line up with TRBD1. The V segment lost 6 bases and the J segment 5 bases; nucleotides outside the gene matches: 14. The CDR3 loop spans 16 amino acids. CDR1 is MNHNY and CDR2 is SVGAGI in the germline V gene (reference sequence). The CDR3 spells CASSPEFWTGVDEQYF. Here the CDR3 DNA reads TGTGCCAGCAGCCCTGAATTTTGGACAGGGGTAGACGAGCAGTACTTC.

The chain is built from TRBV7-3 and TRBJ2-2, with TRBD2 matching 8 bases. Germline V gene sequence: CDR1 SGHTA, CDR2 FQGTGA. The ends lost 5 bases at V and 4 bases at J; junction bases unmatched: 9. The CDR3 covers 16 residues. The CDR3 nucleotides read TGTGCCAGCAGCCGAGCGGCGGGAGGTCTCACCGGGGAGCTGTTTTTT. This translates into CASSRAAGGLTGELFF.

This clone was picked up a small number of times. The genes are TRBV5-1 and TRBJ2-7; TRBD1 might be the D (5 bases). Germline CDR1 is SGHRS and CDR2 is YFSETQ. V was trimmed by 1 base and J by 5 bases, leaving 13 bases between them. The CDR3 has 14 residues. CDR3 region: CASSLRVQGHEQYF. CDR3 DNA sequence: TGCGCCAGCAGCTTGAGGGTCCAGGGCCACGAGCAGTACTTC.

V gene TRBV29-1 combines with J gene TRBJ1-5; TRBD1 is a possible D gene (5 bases). From germline, CDR1 is SQVTM and CDR2 ANQGSEA. This CDR3 comprises 12 residues. Between the trimmed V and J ends, which lost 6 bases and 6 bases, there was a span of 12 bases. The CDR3: CSVVTGGQPQHF. The DNA of the CDR3 is TGCAGCGTCGTGACCGGGGGTCAGCCCCAGCATTTT.

The chain employs TRBV11-2 and TRBJ2-3; weak D call: TRBD2 (6 bases). Trimming shortened V by 4 bases and J by 9 bases, and 17 bases separated the two germline ends. CDR3 length: 14 residues. Germline V gene lookup returns CDR1 SGHAT and CDR2 FQNNGV. The CDR3 spells CASSSAGTGTTQYF. The DNA of the CDR3 is TGTGCCAGCAGCTCCGCCGGGACTGGGACCACGCAGTATTTT.

This clone was counted only a few times. V is TRBV19 and J is TRBJ2-7; 12 nucleotides align to TRBD1. Germline V CDR1 and CDR2: LNHDA, SQIVND (reference sequence). CDR3 size: 15 residues. J gave up 3 bases and V 6 bases, and 6 bases lay outside the gene matches. The CDR3 bases are TGTGCCAGTAGCTTAGGGGACAGGGGGCTCTACGAGCAGTACTTC. Translating it yields CASSLGDRGLYEQYF.

This chain uses TRBV4-2 with TRBJ1-4; 9 bases match TRBD1. The CDR3 is made up of 16 amino acids. CDR1 and CDR2 (germline): LGHNA, YNFKEQ. J lost 7 bases, V lost 5 bases, and 11 bases had no gene match. The CDR3 DNA reads as TGTGCCAGCAGCGAACCGGGACAGGGTTTAAGTGAAAAACTGTTTTTT. It codes for CASSEPGQGLSEKLFF.

Only one count was recorded for this clone. V gene TRBV10-3 combines with J gene TRBJ1-2, with D unresolved. The germline V gene has CDR1 ENHRY and CDR2 SYGVKD. V lost 0 bases and J 1 base, leaving 9 bases between the germline ends. CDR3 length equals 15 residues. The CDR3 sequence is CAISESRSSNYGYTF. The CDR3 bases are TGTGCCATCAGTGAGTCGAGGTCCAGTAACTATGGCTACACCTTC.

The gene calls are TRBV10-3 and TRBJ1-5; D remains ambiguous. This CDR3 is 14 amino acids long. The ends were cut back, 5 bases at V and 0 bases at J, with 8 bases in the middle. Germline CDR1 ENHRY, CDR2 SYGVKD. For the CDR3, the DNA is TGTGCCATCAGTTCACGGGATAGCAATCAGCCCCAGCATTTT. Residues: CAISSRDSNQPQHF.

A note on this clone: Other DNA sequences in the same sample also yield this CDR3. The chain couples TRBV24-1 to TRBJ1-5, with D possibly matching TRBD1 (5 bases). The V gene lost 2 bases and the J gene lost 1 base, with 17 bases spanning the gap. From germline, CDR1 is KGHDR and CDR2 SFDVKD. The CDR3 length is 18 residues. The CDR3 nucleotides are TGTGCCACCAGTGATTCCGGGGGGGGATGGGTAAGCAATCAGCCCCAGCATTTT. It is translated as CATSDSGGGWVSNQPQHF.

This chain connects TRBV7-3 to TRBJ2-3; D remains ambiguous. The CDR3 has 13 amino acids. V shed 5 bases and J shed 1 base, with 7 bases lying between them. The germline V gene has CDR1 SGHTA and CDR2 FQGTGA. The CDR3 is CASSRQGTDTQYF. As DNA, the CDR3 is TGTGCCAGCAGCCGTCAGGGCACAGATACGCAGTATTTT.

For the CDR3, the DNA is TGTGCCAGCTCACCCGGGACTCAGGGGGCTTTCGAAAAACTGTTTTTT. This gives the protein CASSPGTQGAFEKLFF. The chain is built from TRBV18 and TRBJ1-4; 8 positions agree with TRBD1. V shed 3 bases and J 8 bases; nucleotides not matched to a gene: 11. CDR1 and CDR2 (germline): KGHSH, LQKENI. There are 16 residues in the CDR3.

This clone rates as medium-sized. This chain joins TRBV9 and TRBJ2-3; 9 bases agree with TRBD2. Germline CDR1 SGDLS, CDR2 YYNGEE. CDR3 length: 14 residues. Losses at the gene ends were 0 bases for V and 8 bases for J; bases not matched to a gene: 4. The CDR3 region has the DNA TGTGCCAGCAGCGTAGACCCGGGACTAGCTACGCAGTATTTT. It codes for CASSVDPGLATQYF. The entire variable domain, with the rest obtained from reference TRBV9 and TRBJ2-3, is as follows: DSGVTQTPKHLITATGQRVTLRCSPRSGDLSVYWYQQSLDQGLQFLIQYYNGEERAKGNILERFSAQQFPDLHSELNLSSLELGDSALYFCASSVDPGLATQYFGPGTRLTVL.

The chain uses TRBV10-1 and TRBJ1-5; TRBD1 matches 8 bases. The CDR3 sequence is 20 residues long. J lost 0 bases, V lost 2 bases, and 15 bases had no gene match. The germline V gene has CDR1 WNHNN and CDR2 SYGVQD (reference sequence). The CDR3: CASSERGSGQDPFSNQPQHF. The CDR3 DNA follows: TGCGCCAGCAGTGAGAGGGGTTCGGGACAGGACCCATTTAGCAATCAGCCCCAGCATTTT.

V and J are TRBV10-1 and TRBJ2-1, with 12 bases matching TRBD2. Trimming removed 5 bases from V and 0 bases from J; junction bases left unmatched: 8. CDR3 length: 18 amino acids. CDR1 and CDR2 (germline): WNHNN, SYGVQD (reference sequence). The chain's CDR3 is CASSPGLAGRPSYNEQFF. DNA of the CDR3: TGCGCCAGCAGTCCGGGACTAGCGGGTCGGCCCTCCTACAATGAGCAGTTCTTC.

The sample holds a few counts of this clone. The rearrangement uses TRBV30 and TRBJ1-6; D is uncertain. Germline loops: CDR1 GTSNPN, CDR2 SVGIG (reference sequence). Trimming removed 2 bases at V and 2 bases at J, with 7 bases between. The CDR3 runs 14 residues. The CDR3 loop is CAWSKLAYNSPLHF. The DNA for the CDR3 is TGTGCCTGGAGTAAGCTTGCCTATAATTCACCCCTCCACTTT.